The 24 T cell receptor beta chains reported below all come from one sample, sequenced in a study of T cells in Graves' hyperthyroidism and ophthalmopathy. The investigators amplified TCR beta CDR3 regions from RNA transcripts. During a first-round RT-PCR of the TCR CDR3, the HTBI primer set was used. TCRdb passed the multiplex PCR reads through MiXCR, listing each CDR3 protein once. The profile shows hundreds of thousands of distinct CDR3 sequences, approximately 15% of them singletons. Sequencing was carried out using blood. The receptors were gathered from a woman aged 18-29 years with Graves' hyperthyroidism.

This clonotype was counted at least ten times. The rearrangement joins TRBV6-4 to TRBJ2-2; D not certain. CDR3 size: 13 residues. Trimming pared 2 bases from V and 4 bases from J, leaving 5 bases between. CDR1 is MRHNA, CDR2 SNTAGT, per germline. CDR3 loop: CASSDKATGELFF. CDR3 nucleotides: TGTGCCAGCAGTGACAAAGCCACCGGGGAGCTGTTTTTT.

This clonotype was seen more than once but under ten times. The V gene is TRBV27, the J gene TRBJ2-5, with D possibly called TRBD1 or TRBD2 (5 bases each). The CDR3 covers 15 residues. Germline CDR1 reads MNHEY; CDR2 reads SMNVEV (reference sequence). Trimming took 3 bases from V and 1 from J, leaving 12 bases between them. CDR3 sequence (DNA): TGTGCCAGCAGTTTTGGAGGACATACCCAAGAGACCCAGTACTTC. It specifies CASSFGGHTQETQYF.

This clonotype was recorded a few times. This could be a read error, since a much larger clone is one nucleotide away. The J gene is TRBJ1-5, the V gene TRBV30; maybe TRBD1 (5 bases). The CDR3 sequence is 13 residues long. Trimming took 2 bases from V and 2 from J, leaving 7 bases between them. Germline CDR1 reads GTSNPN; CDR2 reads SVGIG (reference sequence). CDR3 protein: CAWSMTGNQPQHF. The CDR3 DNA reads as TGTGCCTGGAGTATGACAGGCAATCAGCCCCAGCATTTT.

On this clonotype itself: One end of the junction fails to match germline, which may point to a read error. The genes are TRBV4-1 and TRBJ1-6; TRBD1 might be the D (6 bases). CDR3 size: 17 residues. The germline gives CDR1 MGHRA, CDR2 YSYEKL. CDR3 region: CASSQDLGRGVGSPLHF. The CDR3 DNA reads TGTGCCAGCAGCCAAGATTTAGGCAGGGGAGTTGGTTCACCCCTCCACTTT.

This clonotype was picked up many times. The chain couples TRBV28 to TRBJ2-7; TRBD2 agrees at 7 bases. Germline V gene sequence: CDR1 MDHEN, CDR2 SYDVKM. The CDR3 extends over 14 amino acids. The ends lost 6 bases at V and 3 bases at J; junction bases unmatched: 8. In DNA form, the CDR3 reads TGTGCCAGCAGATCACAATCGGGAGGCTACGAGCAGTACTTC. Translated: CASRSQSGGYEQYF.

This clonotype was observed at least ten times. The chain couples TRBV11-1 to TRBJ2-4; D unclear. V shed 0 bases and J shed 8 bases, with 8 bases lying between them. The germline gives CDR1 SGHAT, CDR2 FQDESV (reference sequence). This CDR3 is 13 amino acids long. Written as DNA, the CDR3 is TGTGCCAGCAGCTTAGCGTTAATGGACATTCAGTACTTC. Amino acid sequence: CASSLALMDIQYF.

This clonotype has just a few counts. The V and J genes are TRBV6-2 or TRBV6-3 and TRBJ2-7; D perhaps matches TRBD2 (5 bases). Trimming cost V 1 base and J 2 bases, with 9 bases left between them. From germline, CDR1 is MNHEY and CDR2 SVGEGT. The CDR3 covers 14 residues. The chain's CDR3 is CASSYYSGPYEQYF. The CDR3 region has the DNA TGTGCCAGCAGTTACTACAGCGGTCCCTACGAGCAGTACTTC.

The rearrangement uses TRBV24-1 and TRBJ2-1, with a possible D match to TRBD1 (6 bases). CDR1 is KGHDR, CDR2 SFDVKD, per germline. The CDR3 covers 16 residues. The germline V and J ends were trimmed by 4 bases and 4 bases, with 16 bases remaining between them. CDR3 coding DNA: TGTGCCACCAGTGACAATACAGGGTCGTTTTACAATGAGCAGTTCTTC. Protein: CATSDNTGSFYNEQFF.

As DNA, the CDR3 is TGTGCCAGCAGCTTGTACAGGGGGCTGAACACTGAAGCTTTCTTT. Translation: CASSLYRGLNTEAFF. The V and J genes are TRBV11-3 and TRBJ1-1; 9 bases map to TRBD1. The ends lost 3 bases at V and 0 bases at J; junction bases unmatched: 2. CDR3 length equals 15 residues. Germline V gives CDR1 SGHNT, CDR2 YENEEA.

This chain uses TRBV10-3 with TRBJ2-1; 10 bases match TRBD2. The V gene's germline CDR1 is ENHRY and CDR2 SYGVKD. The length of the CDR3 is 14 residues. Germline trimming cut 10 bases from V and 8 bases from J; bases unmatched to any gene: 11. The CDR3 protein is CATSSGGSRDEQFF. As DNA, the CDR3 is TGTGCCACGTCTAGCGGGGGCTCGAGGGATGAGCAGTTCTTC.

CDR3 coding DNA: TGCAGTGCTTCAGCGGGGAGCCCCTACGAGCAGTACTTC. Translation: CSASAGSPYEQYF. The chain recombines TRBV20-1 with TRBJ2-7; TRBD2 matches at 7 bases. Per germline, CDR1 DFQATT and CDR2 SNEGSKA (reference sequence). The ends lost 5 bases at V and 2 bases at J; junction bases unmatched: 6. The CDR3 loop spans 13 amino acids.

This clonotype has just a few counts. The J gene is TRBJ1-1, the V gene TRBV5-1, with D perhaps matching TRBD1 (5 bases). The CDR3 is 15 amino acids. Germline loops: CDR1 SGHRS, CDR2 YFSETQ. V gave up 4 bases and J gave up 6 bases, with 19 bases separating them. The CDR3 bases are TGCGCCAGCAGCCCCTGGGACCGACGCCTGGCTGAAGCTTTCTTT. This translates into CASSPWDRRLAEAFF.

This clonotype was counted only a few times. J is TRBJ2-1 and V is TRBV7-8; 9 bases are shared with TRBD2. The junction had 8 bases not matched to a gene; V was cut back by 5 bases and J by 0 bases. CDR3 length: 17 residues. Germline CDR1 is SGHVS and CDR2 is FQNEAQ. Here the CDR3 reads CASSPRVAGASYNEQFF. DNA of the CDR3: TGTGCCAGCAGCCCGAGGGTAGCGGGGGCCTCCTACAATGAGCAGTTCTTC.

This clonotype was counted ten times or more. The CDR3 here is CASSPLTSGSTNEQFF. The CDR3 DNA reads TGTGCCAGCAGCCCACTAACTAGCGGGAGTACCAATGAGCAGTTCTTC. The rearrangement joins TRBV7-8 to TRBJ2-1, with 11 positions matching TRBD2. The trim removed 5 bases at V and 6 bases at J, leaving 9 bases unmatched. CDR3 length: 16 residues. The germline gives CDR1 SGHVS, CDR2 FQNEAQ. The full variable domain, in which reference TRBV7-8 and TRBJ2-1 provide the parts outside the CDR3, is GAGVSQSPRYKVAKRGQDVALRCDPISGHVSLFWYQQALGQGPEFLTYFQNEAQLDKSGLPSDRFFAERPEGSVSTLKIQRTQQEDSAVYLCASSPLTSGSTNEQFFGPGTRLTVL.

CDR3 in amino acids: CASSSIRTGGGRSTEAFF. The CDR3 nucleotides are TGTGCCAGCAGCTCGATCAGGACAGGGGGCGGTCGGAGCACTGAAGCTTTCTTT. The V call is TRBV7-9, the J call TRBJ1-1; TRBD1 matches at 11 bases. The CDR3 runs to 18 residues. The germline CDR1 and CDR2 sequences are SEHNR and FQNEAQ (reference sequence). Trimming took 4 bases from V and 4 from J; bases not matched to a gene: 14.

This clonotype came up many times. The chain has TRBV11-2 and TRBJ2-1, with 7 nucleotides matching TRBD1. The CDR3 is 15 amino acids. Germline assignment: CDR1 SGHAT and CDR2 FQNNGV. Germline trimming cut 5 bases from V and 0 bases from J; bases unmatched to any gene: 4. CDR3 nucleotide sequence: TGTGCCAGCAGCAAGGGGGCTAGCTCCTACAATGAGCAGTTCTTC. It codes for CASSKGASSYNEQFF.

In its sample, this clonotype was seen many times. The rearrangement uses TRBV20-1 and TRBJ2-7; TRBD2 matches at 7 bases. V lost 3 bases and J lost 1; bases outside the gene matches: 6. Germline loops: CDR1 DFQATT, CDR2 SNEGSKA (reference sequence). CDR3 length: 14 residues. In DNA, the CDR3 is TGCAGTGCTAGTAGGGCTAGCGGTTCCTACGAGCAGTACTTC. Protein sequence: CSASRASGSYEQYF.

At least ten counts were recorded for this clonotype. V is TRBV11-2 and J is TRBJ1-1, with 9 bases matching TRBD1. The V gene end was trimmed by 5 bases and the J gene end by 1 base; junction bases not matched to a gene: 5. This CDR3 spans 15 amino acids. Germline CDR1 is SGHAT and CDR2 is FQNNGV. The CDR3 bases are TGTGCCAGCAGCGGAAAGGACAGGGGGAACACTGAAGCTTTCTTT. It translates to CASSGKDRGNTEAFF.

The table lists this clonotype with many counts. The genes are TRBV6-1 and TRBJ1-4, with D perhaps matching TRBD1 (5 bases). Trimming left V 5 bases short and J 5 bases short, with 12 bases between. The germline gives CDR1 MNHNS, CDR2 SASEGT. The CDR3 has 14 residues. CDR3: CASSWGGENEKLFF. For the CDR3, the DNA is TGTGCCAGCAGTTGGGGCGGGGAGAATGAAAAACTGTTTTTT.

The CDR3 bases are TGCGCCAGCAGCTTGGAAGGGGGGAGTTTCGGCTACGAGCAGTACTTC. It yields the protein CASSLEGGSFGYEQYF. V gene TRBV5-1 combines with J gene TRBJ2-7; D is possibly TRBD1 or TRBD2 (6 bases each). Germline CDR1 is SGHRS and CDR2 is YFSETQ. The CDR3 spans 16 residues. V lost 0 bases and J 3 bases, leaving 16 bases between the germline ends.

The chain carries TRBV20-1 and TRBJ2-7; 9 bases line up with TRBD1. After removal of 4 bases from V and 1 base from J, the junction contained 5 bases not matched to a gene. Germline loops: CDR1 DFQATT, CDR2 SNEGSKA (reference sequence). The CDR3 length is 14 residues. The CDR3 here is CSAKAGTGSYEQYF. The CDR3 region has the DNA TGCAGTGCTAAAGCCGGGACAGGGTCCTACGAGCAGTACTTC.

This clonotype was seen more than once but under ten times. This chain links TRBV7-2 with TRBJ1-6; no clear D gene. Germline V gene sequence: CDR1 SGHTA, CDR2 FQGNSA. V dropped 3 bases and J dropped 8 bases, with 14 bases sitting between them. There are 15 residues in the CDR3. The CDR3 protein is CASSLQTISYSPLHF. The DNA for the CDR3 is TGTGCCAGCAGCTTGCAGACCATAAGCTATTCACCCCTCCACTTT.

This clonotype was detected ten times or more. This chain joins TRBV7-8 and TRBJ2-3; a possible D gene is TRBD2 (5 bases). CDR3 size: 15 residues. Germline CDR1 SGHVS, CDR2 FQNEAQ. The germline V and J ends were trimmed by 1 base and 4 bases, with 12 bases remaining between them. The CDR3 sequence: CASSLGRAGADTQYF. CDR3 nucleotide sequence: TGTGCCAGCAGCTTAGGGCGGGCGGGTGCAGATACGCAGTATTTT.

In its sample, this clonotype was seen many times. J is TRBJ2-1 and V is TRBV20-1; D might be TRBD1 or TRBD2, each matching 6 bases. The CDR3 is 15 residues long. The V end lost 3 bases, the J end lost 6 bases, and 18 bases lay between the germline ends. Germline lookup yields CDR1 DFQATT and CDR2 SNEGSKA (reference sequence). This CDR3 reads CSASERRGPGNEQFF. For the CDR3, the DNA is TGCAGTGCTAGCGAACGTCGGGGGCCGGGCAATGAGCAGTTCTTC.